The 26 T cell receptor beta chains presented below share a single source sample, sequenced in a study of regulatory T cells in long-lasting Graves disease. Time point indicated: persistent/refractory GD, antithyroid drugs over 5 years with positive TRAb. PBMC RNA served as the TCR library source. HTBI primers from iRepertoire and Arm-PCR of CDR3 regions yielded the TCR beta libraries. TCRdb reanalysed the multiplex PCR reads using MiXCR and keeps one entry per CDR3 protein. The sample records fewer than 600,000 distinct CDR3 sequences, around a fifth being singletons. The specimen comprised peripheral blood mononuclear cells (PBMCs), sampled when the disease was refractory, from a patient treated with antithyroid drugs. The origin of the receptors is a female donor with Graves disease.

This clonotype came up many times. The rearrangement uses TRBV2 and TRBJ2-7; D possibly corresponds to TRBD2 (5 bases). The CDR3 is 14 residues long. The germline V gene encodes CDR1 SNHLY and CDR2 FYNNEI. V gave up 10 bases and J gave up 2 bases, with 18 bases separating them. The CDR3 coding sequence is TGTGCCATCTCTCGTTGGCGGGCTACCTACGAGCAGTACTTC. Protein: CAISRWRATYEQYF.

The chain employs TRBV13 and TRBJ2-7; 11 nucleotides align to TRBD1. Germline assignment: CDR1 PRHDT and CDR2 FYEKMQ (reference sequence). CDR3 length: 16 residues. Trimming removed 0 bases from V and 6 bases from J; junction bases left unmatched: 7. The CDR3 DNA sequence: TGTGCCAGCAGCTTAGGCGGACAGGGGGCTTTGGTCGAGCAGTACTTC. Translating gives CASSLGGQGALVEQYF.

DNA for the CDR3: TGTGCCAGCAGCCGGTCCCGGGACAGGGACGAGCAGTACTTC. This encodes CASSRSRDRDEQYF. The chain recombines TRBV14 with TRBJ2-7; 9 bases fit TRBD1. Germline V gene data show CDR1 as SGHDN and CDR2 as FVKESK. The length of the CDR3 is 14 residues. Trimming took 4 bases from V and 5 from J; bases not matched to a gene: 6.

This clonotype came up many times. V usage is TRBV6-5 and J usage is TRBJ2-7; 8 bases fit TRBD2. Trimming cost V 2 bases and J 2 bases; bases outside gene matches: 11. Looked up from germline, CDR1 is MNHEY and CDR2 is SVGAGI. This CDR3 is 17 amino acids long. The CDR3, as DNA: TGTGCCAGCAGTTACGGTCCCCCAGCGGGGGTGACCTACGAGCAGTACTTC. Translation: CASSYGPPAGVTYEQYF.

The table lists this clonotype with many counts. In DNA form, the CDR3 reads TGTGCCAGCAGTTTGGGGACAGGGGGGGGTGACCGTGGCTACACCTTC. It translates to CASSLGTGGGDRGYTF. The V gene is TRBV28, the J gene TRBJ1-2; 11 bases map to TRBD1. Per the germline V gene, CDR1 is MDHEN and CDR2 is SYDVKM. This CDR3 contains 16 residues. V lost 3 bases, J lost 7 bases, and 10 bases stayed unmatched.

This clonotype was counted only a few times. The chain has TRBV11-2 and TRBJ1-4; possibly TRBD1 for D (6 bases). The CDR3 extends over 15 amino acids. V lost 2 bases, J lost 5 bases, and 12 bases lay in between. CDR1 and CDR2 from the germline V gene are SGHAT and FQNNGV. The CDR3 here is CASSLSPGVNEKLFF. The CDR3, as DNA: TGTGCCAGCAGCTTAAGTCCAGGGGTAAATGAAAAACTGTTTTTT.

This clonotype was picked up a small number of times. The chain recombines TRBV10-3 with TRBJ1-6; TRBD1 aligns across 9 bases. V was clipped by 0 bases and J by 10 bases; unmatched bases: 4. CDR1 ENHRY and CDR2 SYGVKD come from the germline V gene. The CDR3 is 15 residues long. In nucleotides, the CDR3 is TGTGCCATCAGTGAGTCGGGGGACAGGGTATCACCCCTCCACTTT. Amino acids: CAISESGDRVSPLHF.

In its sample, this clonotype was seen a few times. V is TRBV28 and J is TRBJ1-3; 11 bases agree with TRBD1. V trimming: 6 bases; J trimming: 3 bases; junction bases outside the gene matches: 4. Germline assignment: CDR1 MDHEN and CDR2 SYDVKM. The CDR3 runs 15 residues. The CDR3 protein is CASSLDRGLGNTIYF. The CDR3 nucleotides are TGTGCCAGCAGCCTGGACAGGGGGCTTGGAAACACCATATATTTT.

This clonotype was observed many times. The V call is TRBV29-1, the J call TRBJ2-7; 7 nucleotides match TRBD2. The germline CDR1 and CDR2 sequences are SQVTM and ANQGSEA. V dropped 4 bases and J dropped 7; count of bases not matched to a gene: 13. This CDR3 region has 14 residues. CDR3 amino acids: CSVGRGREFGEQYF. CDR3 DNA: TGCAGCGTTGGCCGGGGGAGGGAATTTGGGGAGCAGTACTTC.

The table lists this clonotype with many counts. The chain links TRBV15 to TRBJ2-7; D gene uncertain. The CDR3 covers 15 residues. Germline V gene data show CDR1 as LNHNV and CDR2 as YYDKDF (reference sequence). Trimming removed 0 bases from V and 4 bases from J, with 13 bases in between. The CDR3 loop is CATSRDQRTEYEQYF. CDR3 nucleotide sequence: TGTGCCACCAGCAGAGATCAGAGGACGGAATACGAGCAGTACTTC. Supplemented by reference TRBV15 and TRBJ2-7, the full variable domain reads DAMVIQNPRYQVTQFGKPVTLSCSQTLNHNVMYWYQQKSSQAPKLLFHYYDKDFNNEADTPDNFQSRRPNTSFCFLDIRSPGLGDTAMYLCATSRDQRTEYEQYFGPGTRLTVT.

This clonotype was counted at least ten times. J is TRBJ2-5 and V is TRBV28, with D possibly being TRBD1 (6 bases). The CDR3 loop spans 16 amino acids. Germline lookup yields CDR1 MDHEN and CDR2 SYDVKM. V gave up 2 bases and J gave up 1 base, with 14 bases separating them. CDR3 residues: CASSLGGRGTQETQYF. In nucleotides, the CDR3 is TGTGCCAGCAGTTTAGGGGGCAGGGGCACCCAAGAGACCCAGTACTTC. The full variable domain, its missing parts supplied by reference TRBV28 and TRBJ2-5, is DVKVTQSSRYLVKRTGEKVFLECVQDMDHENMFWYRQDPGLGLRLIYFSYDVKMKEKGDIPEGYSVSREKKERFSLILESASTNQTSMYLCASSLGGRGTQETQYFGPGTRLLVL.

V usage is TRBV20-1 and J usage is TRBJ2-7; 9 positions agree with TRBD1. From germline, CDR1 is DFQATT and CDR2 SNEGSKA (reference sequence). This CDR3 contains 12 residues. The junction had 9 bases not matched to a gene; V was cut back by 6 bases and J by 9 bases. The CDR3 DNA is TGCAGTGCACGACAGGGGGGGAATAGGCAGTACTTC. Translated, it gives CSARQGGNRQYF.

This clonotype was seen many times. The gene calls are TRBV7-2 and TRBJ1-5; possible D gene TRBD1, 6 bases. CDR1 is SGHTA, CDR2 FQGNSA, per germline. The CDR3 has 15 amino acids. V was shortened by 2 bases and J by 1 base, with 9 bases between the two germline ends. The chain's CDR3 is CASSLRGLSNQPQHF. In DNA form, the CDR3 reads TGTGCCAGCAGCTTACGGGGGCTGAGCAATCAGCCCCAGCATTTT.

This clonotype has ten or more counts. The J gene is TRBJ2-2, the V gene TRBV12-3 or TRBV12-4; the match to TRBD2 covers 8 bases. The CDR3 sequence is 15 residues long. The ends lost 3 bases at V and 4 bases at J; junction bases unmatched: 4. The CDR3 protein is CASSFRGGPTGELFF. DNA for the CDR3: TGTGCCAGCAGTTTCCGCGGGGGGCCCACCGGGGAGCTGTTTTTT.

The chain combines TRBV6-1 with TRBJ2-7; possible D gene TRBD1, 6 bases. The CDR3 sequence is 14 residues long. The V end was cut by 5 bases, the J end by 0 bases, with 11 bases between. In germline, CDR1 is MNHNS, CDR2 SASEGT. CDR3 in amino acids: CASSRTASSYEQYF. The CDR3, as DNA: TGTGCCAGCAGTCGGACAGCGAGCTCCTACGAGCAGTACTTC.

The genes are TRBV12-3 or TRBV12-4 and TRBJ2-3; D is undetermined. The CDR3 is made up of 15 amino acids. With 7 bases removed from V and 4 bases from J, the gap between germline ends came to 18 bases. In DNA, the CDR3 is TGTGCCAGCATCCTAATCGGTGCGCCTTCAGATACGCAGTATTTT. Translating gives CASILIGAPSDTQYF.

In its sample, this clonotype was seen many times. The gene calls are TRBV19 and TRBJ2-5; tentatively, D is TRBD1 (7 bases). The CDR3 is 15 residues long. The ends were cut back, 6 bases at V and 2 bases at J, with 16 bases in the middle. In germline, CDR1 is LNHDA, CDR2 SQIVND (reference sequence). CDR3 nucleotide sequence: TGTGCCAGTAGCCACACGACAGGGAGGCAAGAGACCCAGTACTTC. Its protein product is CASSHTTGRQETQYF.

Within the sample, this clonotype is medium-sized (0.01 to 0.1%). The chain carries TRBV12-3 or TRBV12-4 and TRBJ1-2, with D unclear. The CDR3 has 14 residues. V lost 7 bases and J lost 8, with 20 bases in between. The CDR3 DNA reads TGTGCCAGCACTCCGCATCGCCTCGTGGGGGGCTACACCTTC. It is translated as CASTPHRLVGGYTF.

This clonotype was observed at least ten times. V gene TRBV11-2 combines with J gene TRBJ2-7; TRBD1 is a possible D gene (5 bases). Germline CDR1 is SGHAT and CDR2 is FQNNGV. V lost 5 bases and J lost 3, with 11 bases in between. The CDR3 sequence is 13 residues long. The CDR3 reads CASSLGHHYEQYF. In DNA, the CDR3 is TGTGCCAGCAGCCTTGGACACCACTACGAGCAGTACTTC.

Turning to this clonotype: Since a much larger clone is just one base distant, this may be a read error. The CDR3 ends on some other residue instead of the conserved phenylalanine or tryptophan, so this is likely a read error. V and J are TRBV10-3 and TRBJ1-2, with unresolved D. In germline, CDR1 is ENHRY, CDR2 SYGVKD. The V gene lost 8 bases and the J gene lost 1 base, with 17 bases spanning the gap. This CDR3 has 15 residues. CDR3 nucleotides: TGTGCCATCTTGAGAGAGACGAGGAATAACTATGGCTACACCTAC. This codes for CAILRETRNNYGYTY.

This clonotype was seen a few times. The chain uses TRBV12-3 or TRBV12-4 and TRBJ2-1, with D possibly being TRBD2 (6 bases). CDR3 length equals 14 residues. V gave up 0 bases and J gave up 6 bases, with 9 bases separating them. CDR3 in amino acids: CASSLAGGFNEQFF. DNA of the CDR3: TGTGCCAGCAGTTTAGCGGGGGGTTTCAATGAGCAGTTCTTC.

Written as DNA, the CDR3 is TGCGCCAGCAGCCAAGATTCGGGCAGCTACACTGAAGCTTTCTTT. It yields the protein CASSQDSGSYTEAFF. This sequence joins TRBV4-3 and TRBJ1-1; D remains unclear. The CDR3 length is 15 residues. Germline V lookup: CDR1 LGHNA, CDR2 YSLEER. V was cut by 0 bases and J by 3 bases, with 11 bases left in between.

In the case of this clonotype: Since a much larger clone is just one base distant, this may be a read error. The chain is built from TRBV7-9 and TRBJ2-7; D is undetermined. Germline assignment: CDR1 SEHNR and CDR2 FQNEAQ (reference sequence). The CDR3 contains 12 residues. The CDR3 reads CASSTEFYERYF. In DNA, the CDR3 is TGTGCCAGCTCCACGGAATTCTACGAGCGGTACTTC.

This clonotype was seen repeatedly, ten times or more. The gene calls are TRBV6-1 and TRBJ2-7, with 8 bases matching TRBD2. The CDR3 is made up of 15 amino acids. Unmatched junction bases numbered 11, after V lost 5 bases and J lost 5 bases. Germline assignment: CDR1 MNHNS and CDR2 SASEGT. DNA of the CDR3: TGTGCCAGCAGTCGAGGGGAGCGGGAGATCCACGAGCAGTACTTC. It translates to CASSRGEREIHEQYF.

J is TRBJ2-2 and V is TRBV20-1; TRBD2 is a possible D gene (6 bases). CDR1 is DFQATT, CDR2 SNEGSKA, per germline (reference sequence). Trimming took off 5 bases at V and 5 bases at J, with 15 bases between the two ends. The CDR3 is made up of 14 amino acids. The CDR3 DNA follows: TGCAGTGCTGTCTCCGGGACTGCTACCGGGGAGCTGTTTTTT. As protein: CSAVSGTATGELFF.

At least ten counts were recorded for this clonotype. The chain employs TRBV20-1 and TRBJ1-6; D gene ambiguous. The V end was cut by 4 bases, the J end by 7 bases, with 11 bases between. This CDR3 spans 13 amino acids. From germline, CDR1 is DFQATT and CDR2 SNEGSKA (reference sequence). DNA for the CDR3: TGCAGTGCTACCTCAACGGGAAATTCACCCCTCCACTTT. Translation gives CSATSTGNSPLHF.